This T cell receptor beta chain was obtained from a study of blood T cell repertoires in COVID-19 (dated by TCRdb to 2018 to 2021). With respect to the entire study: Samples covering the acute and convalescent phases of COVID-19 were provided by collaborators in the United States, Italy and Spain. A freely available public database, intended as a resource for researchers studying the immune response to SARS-CoV-2, is where the repertoires were released. Deeply sampled blood TCRbeta repertoires from subjects exposed to, actively infected with, or recovered from COVID-19 were included in the dataset. Where available, HLA class I and class II types were obtained from metadata supplied by the sample provider rather than from assay-based typing. The prospective study material was composed of cDNA or gDNA derived from T cells, B-cell-depleted T cells, or PBMCs. Sample metadata almost always included a de-identified subject ID, COVID-19 status, age in years and sex. The samples were drawn from the first 160 participants of the ongoing ImmuneRACE study and from over a thousand subjects provided by 6 global collaborators.

Participants in the prospective study were enrolled through a virtual design, were aged 18 to 89 years, and lived in 20 to 30 United States geographic areas. In the prospective study, participants were assigned to cohorts based on the clinical history participants reported in a screening survey and a study questionnaire. For ImmuneRACE Cohort 3, a participant was defined as recovered based on two consecutive negative NP/OP PCR tests, clearance by a healthcare professional, or resolution of symptoms. Each participant in the prospective study had whole blood, serum and a nasopharyngeal or oropharyngeal swab collected by mobile phlebotomists. Prospective study participants could optionally give additional blood draws and questionnaires over a roughly two-month period. Prospective study blood samples were shipped either frozen or at room temperature before DNA extraction. This clone was seen a single time. What this receptor recognizes is not known. One base away there is no much larger clone; base qualities are not given.

TCRbeta CDR3 regions were amplified from genomic DNA by means of the immunoSEQ Assay, a bias-controlled multiplex PCR. Regarding the original processing steps: The number of nucleated cells in each sample was estimated from the amplification of reference gene primers within the assay. To quantify the absolute abundance of each unique TCRbeta CDR3 rearrangement, sequence reads were collapsed and filtered. For each sample, productive Simpson clonality was calculated by taking the square root of Simpson's diversity index across productive rearrangements. In TCRdb, the immuneACCESS table is reduced to in-frame sequences with V and J assigned. These tables do not hold every clone; where another copy was compared, an unresolved V gene accounts for under half, and the others remain unexplained. That table is the source of V, J and clone size, and D and trimming were worked out from the DNA. The sample profile shows some 320,000 clones; around 86% of them were found once. The ten most abundant clones make up about 5% of the sample.

What the research found in general, with its limitations: The quantity of clinical and demographic metadata differed by source and by participant and was supplied without curation.

This TCR was sampled from a man aged 55 to 70 who had recovered from COVID-19. Sequenced input: PBMCs or T cells enriched from blood (not recorded which).

CDR3 sequence: CASSQSGGGGTDTQYF. The nucleotides are TGTGCCAGCAGCCAAAGTGGCGGAGGGGGCACAGATACGCAGTATTTT. The chain links TRBV9 with TRBJ2-3; 6 matching bases give a weak D call of TRBD2. The CDR3 has 16 amino acids, counting the end cysteine and phenylalanine. The CDR3 DNA has 48 bases and is translated from base 1. The germline V gene sets CDR1 to SGDLS and CDR2 to YYNGEE. V loses 4 bases, J loses 1 base, and the germline ends lie 16 bases apart.